This passage covers 30 T cell receptor beta chains from one sample sequenced in a study of blood T cell repertoires in COVID-19 (TCRdb year 2020). The library was made by the immunoSEQ multiplex PCR assay. The immuneACCESS repertoire file appears here via TCRdb, limited to in-frame rearrangements. These files lack a portion of the clones; in checked studies, under half of the deficit traces to unresolved V genes, and the cause of the others is not known. The sample yields 180,000 or so clones; roughly 84% were counted once. Over 6.5% of the sample is in the top ten clones. The sequenced sample consisted of peripheral blood. The receptors originated from a woman between 40 and 50 years old with COVID-19, enrolled during active disease.

The chain recombines TRBV5-1 with TRBJ2-7, with no clear D. There are 15 residues in the CDR3. The V gene's germline CDR1 is SGHRS and CDR2 YFSETQ. Trimming stripped 0 bases from V and 2 bases from J, with 12 bases between. The CDR3 DNA follows: TGCGCCAGCAGCTTGGCCGGAGACGGAGCCTACGAGCAGTACTTC. Protein product: CASSLAGDGAYEQYF.

The J gene is TRBJ2-2, the V gene TRBV5-4; TRBD2 matches 13 bases. The CDR3 is made up of 16 amino acids. V was pared by 7 bases and J by 8 bases, with 11 bases of the junction left unmatched. Germline CDR1 reads SGHNT; CDR2 reads YYREEE (reference sequence). CDR3 amino acids: CASHHPLAGGPGELFF. In nucleotides, the CDR3 is TGTGCCAGCCATCATCCACTAGCGGGGGGGCCTGGGGAGCTGTTTTTT.

CDR3 DNA sequence: TGCGCCAGCAGCTTGAATGCGGGATTTGAGGTGCAGTACTTC. It encodes CASSLNAGFEVQYF. The rearrangement links TRBV5-1 to TRBJ2-7; D possibly corresponds to TRBD2 (6 bases). V lost 1 base, J lost 9 bases, and 17 bases lay in between. This CDR3 is built from 14 residues. Per the germline V gene, CDR1 is SGHRS and CDR2 is YFSETQ.

The chain joins TRBV19 to TRBJ1-2; 9 bases are shared with TRBD1. Germline values: CDR1 LNHDA, CDR2 SQIVND (reference sequence). The CDR3 has 12 residues. With V trimmed by 10 bases and J by 8 bases, 8 bases remained unmatched. DNA for the CDR3: TGTGCCATCTCGGACAGGGGAAGGGGCTACACCTTC. The encoded protein is CAISDRGRGYTF.

The CDR3 coding sequence is TGCAGCGTTGGGGGGCTAGGAGCTTTCTTT. Its protein product is CSVGGLGAFF. The chain combines TRBV29-1 with TRBJ1-1; maybe TRBD1 (6 bases). From germline, CDR1 is SQVTM and CDR2 ANQGSEA. The CDR3 spans 10 residues. V lost 4 bases, J lost 10 bases, and 10 bases lay in between.

This clone occurred once. This chain connects TRBV24-1 to TRBJ1-5, with D possibly being TRBD1 (5 bases). The germline V gene encodes CDR1 KGHDR and CDR2 SFDVKD. The CDR3 covers 15 residues. V was trimmed by 3 bases and J by 5 bases, leaving 13 bases between them. The DNA for the CDR3 is TGTGCCACCAGTGATACGACAGCGAACTATCAGCCCCAGCATTTT. Encoded protein: CATSDTTANYQPQHF.

This clone was observed a single time. CDR3 nucleotide sequence: TGCGCCAGCAGCTTGGCAGTGGAGTACGAGCAGTACTTC. Its protein is CASSLAVEYEQYF. The V call is TRBV5-1, the J call TRBJ2-7; D is undetermined. Between the trimmed V and J ends, which lost 0 bases and 4 bases, there was a span of 8 bases. This CDR3 contains 13 residues. Germline V gives CDR1 SGHRS, CDR2 YFSETQ.

The chain's CDR3 is CATEDTNTGELFF. The CDR3 bases are TGTGCCACCGAGGACACGAACACCGGGGAGCTGTTTTTT. The V gene is TRBV12-3 or TRBV12-4, the J gene TRBJ2-2; tentative D call: TRBD1 (5 bases). The CDR3 has 13 amino acids. Trimming took 10 bases from V and 0 from J, leaving 9 bases between them.

The rearrangement uses TRBV6-5 and TRBJ1-2; a weak D match, TRBD1 (6 bases). Between the trimmed V and J ends, which lost 2 bases and 1 base, there was a span of 14 bases. This CDR3 has 16 residues. Germline lookup yields CDR1 MNHEY and CDR2 SVGAGI. CDR3 sequence: CASSYIRQGINYGYTF. CDR3 in DNA: TGTGCCAGCAGTTACATAAGGCAGGGGATTAACTATGGCTACACCTTC.

This chain uses TRBV7-2 with TRBJ1-5, with 7 bases identical to TRBD1. The CDR3 has 15 amino acids. Germline V gives CDR1 SGHTA, CDR2 FQGNSA. V gave up 6 bases and J gave up 6 bases; unmatched junction bases: 11. Written as DNA, the CDR3 is TGTGCCAGCAGTCACCCCGGGACAGAAGTTCAGCCCCAGCATTTT. This translates into CASSHPGTEVQPQHF. Using reference TRBV7-2 and TRBJ1-5 for the parts outside the CDR3, the full variable domain is GAGVSQSPSNKVTEKGKDVELRCDPISGHTALYWYRQSLGQGLEFLIYFQGNSAPDKSGLPSDRFSAERTGGSVSTLTIQRTQQEDSAVYLCASSHPGTEVQPQHFGDGTRLSIL.

V and J are TRBV18 and TRBJ1-3, with 8 bases matching TRBD1. With 6 bases clipped from V and 4 bases from J, the junction kept 5 bases outside the gene matches. This CDR3 is 14 amino acids long. Germline V CDR1 and CDR2: KGHSH, LQKENI. The CDR3 coding sequence is TGTGCCAGCTCGCAGGACAGGGCGGGAAACACCATATATTTT. This encodes CASSQDRAGNTIYF.

This clone was found once. This chain connects TRBV5-1 to TRBJ2-7; 12 bases agree with TRBD2. Germline V gene data show CDR1 as SGHRS and CDR2 as YFSETQ. V lost 4 bases to trimming and J lost 7 bases; unmatched junction nucleotides: 15. The CDR3 is 17 residues long. DNA of the CDR3: TGCGCCAGCAGCCCCGGCCTAGCGGGAGGGCCCCTTGGGGAGCAGTACTTC. Translated, it gives CASSPGLAGGPLGEQYF.

J is TRBJ2-3 and V is TRBV9, with 12 bases fitting TRBD2. Germline V gene lookup returns CDR1 SGDLS and CDR2 YYNGEE. The CDR3 runs 16 residues. V shed 0 bases and J 5 bases; nucleotides not matched to a gene: 4. DNA for the CDR3: TGTGCCAGCAGCGTAGGACTAGCGGGAGTGGAAGATACGCAGTATTTT. Its protein product is CASSVGLAGVEDTQYF.

The gene calls are TRBV21-1 and TRBJ2-3; TRBD2 is the table's D call and was not checked against the DNA. TRBV21-1 is described as a pseudogene. This CDR3 is built from 18 residues. The DNA of the CDR3 is TGTGCCAGCAGCAAAGGGGAAAGCGGGGGATACTCATTAGATACGCAGTATTTT. Encoded protein: CASSKGESGGYSLDTQYF.

The genes are TRBV5-4 and TRBJ2-5; 11 positions agree with TRBD2. CDR3 size: 14 residues. Per the germline V gene, CDR1 is SGHNT and CDR2 is YYREEE (reference sequence). V dropped 5 bases and J dropped 5; count of bases not matched to a gene: 5. This CDR3 reads CASSRLAGYETQYF. In nucleotides, the CDR3 is TGTGCCAGCAGTCGACTAGCGGGGTACGAGACCCAGTACTTC.

This sequence joins TRBV5-1 and TRBJ2-1, with 7 bases lining up with TRBD1. The CDR3 consists of 15 residues. V gave up 0 bases and J gave up 7 bases; unmatched junction bases: 7. Per germline, CDR1 SGHRS and CDR2 YFSETQ. The CDR3 sequence: CASSLGGTVMNEQFF. The CDR3, as DNA: TGCGCCAGCAGCTTGGGAGGGACAGTAATGAATGAGCAGTTCTTC. The complete variable domain, with remaining parts taken from reference TRBV5-1 and TRBJ2-1, reads KAGVTQTPRYLIKTRGQQVTLSCSPISGHRSVSWYQQTPGQGLQFLFEYFSETQRNKGNFPGRFSGRQFSNSRSEMNVSTLELGDSALYLCASSLGGTVMNEQFFGPGTRLTVL.

V gene TRBV9 combines with J gene TRBJ2-6, with unresolved D. The length of the CDR3 is 15 residues. Germline V gene data show CDR1 as SGDLS and CDR2 as YYNGEE. V lost 4 bases and J lost 4, with 12 bases in between. The CDR3 coding sequence is TGTGCCAGCAGCCCCGGGTCTCTAGGGGCCAACGTCCTGACTTTC. Protein: CASSPGSLGANVLTF.

This clone was recorded once. V and J are TRBV10-2 and TRBJ1-2; 8 positions agree with TRBD1. J lost 4 bases, V lost 0 bases, and 7 bases had no gene match. The CDR3 has 16 residues. The germline CDR1 and CDR2 sequences are WSHSY and SAAADI. CDR3 in amino acids: CASSESTQGAGYGYTF. The CDR3 region has the DNA TGCGCCAGCAGTGAGTCCACCCAGGGGGCCGGCTATGGCTACACCTTC.

This chain links TRBV5-1 with TRBJ1-2, with a weak D call TRBD1 (5 bases). Trimming shortened V by 5 bases and J by 4 bases, and 18 bases separated the two germline ends. The length of the CDR3 is 15 residues. Germline values: CDR1 SGHRS, CDR2 YFSETQ. CDR3 sequence reads: CASSPPGRESYGYTF. The CDR3, as DNA: TGCGCCAGCAGTCCCCCAGGGAGGGAGAGCTATGGCTACACCTTC.

This chain links TRBV6-1 with TRBJ2-1; 10 nucleotides agree with TRBD1. J was trimmed by 4 bases and V by 2 bases; bases with no gene match: 14. CDR3 size: 19 residues. The V gene's germline CDR1 is MNHNS and CDR2 SASEGT. The CDR3 is CASSEPRTGGKGWYNEQFF. DNA of the CDR3: TGTGCCAGCAGTGAACCTCGGACAGGGGGAAAGGGCTGGTACAATGAGCAGTTCTTC.

This clone was picked up a small number of times. The chain combines TRBV27 with TRBJ1-5, with D possibly TRBD1 on 5 matching bases. This CDR3 has 13 residues. V was trimmed by 4 bases and J by 5 bases, leaving 9 bases between them. Germline-derived CDR1 and CDR2 are MNHEY and SMNVEV (reference sequence). The CDR3 spells CASSYSRDQPQHF. CDR3 sequence (DNA): TGTGCCAGCAGTTATTCCAGGGATCAGCCCCAGCATTTT.

This clone was counted a single time. The rearrangement links TRBV29-1 to TRBJ1-1, with D possibly being TRBD1 (5 bases). Trimming cost V 7 bases and J 0 bases, with 21 bases left between them. From germline, CDR1 is SQVTM and CDR2 ANQGSEA. This CDR3 region has 16 residues. CDR3 nucleotides: TGCAGCGCTGATGGGGAAATCCAAGGGGTGAACACTGAAGCTTTCTTT. It encodes CSADGEIQGVNTEAFF.

This chain uses TRBV5-1 with TRBJ2-5; no firm D call. CDR1 is SGHRS and CDR2 is YFSETQ in the germline V gene. The CDR3 length is 14 residues. V lost 0 bases and J 1 base, leaving 7 bases between the germline ends. CDR3 amino acids: CASSLGLGQETQYF. As DNA, the CDR3 is TGCGCCAGCAGCTTGGGACTCGGCCAAGAGACCCAGTACTTC.

V and J are TRBV7-8 and TRBJ2-7; no firm D call. There are 17 residues in the CDR3. V lost 2 bases, J lost 4 bases, and 21 bases lay in between. Germline V gene data show CDR1 as SGHVS and CDR2 as FQNEAQ. The CDR3 region is CASSLLADTAFRYEQYF. Here the CDR3 DNA reads TGTGCCAGCAGCTTACTCGCCGACACAGCTTTTCGGTACGAGCAGTACTTC.

This chain uses TRBV9 with TRBJ1-4; D unresolved. Trimming took 4 bases from V and 0 from J, leaving 10 bases between them. CDR1 and CDR2 (germline): SGDLS, YYNGEE. The CDR3 has 15 residues. CDR3 loop: CASSPVGATNEKLFF. The CDR3, as DNA: TGTGCCAGCAGCCCAGTGGGAGCAACTAATGAAAAACTGTTTTTT.

This clone was counted only a few times. CDR3 amino acids: CASSPTPGLAGPSYEQYF. The CDR3 coding sequence is TGTGCCAGCAGCCCCACCCCGGGACTAGCGGGTCCCTCCTACGAGCAGTACTTC. The chain links TRBV14 to TRBJ2-7, with 12 bases lining up with TRBD2. The CDR3 spans 18 residues. After removal of 4 bases from V and 0 bases from J, the junction contained 10 bases not matched to a gene. Germline V gene lookup returns CDR1 SGHDN and CDR2 FVKESK.

The chain carries TRBV7-9 and TRBJ1-6, with D possibly being TRBD1 (5 bases). CDR1 SEHNR and CDR2 FQNEAQ come from the germline V gene (reference sequence). The V end was cut by 5 bases, the J end by 6 bases, with 11 bases between. This CDR3 region has 14 residues. DNA of the CDR3: TGTGCCAGCAGCCGACAGTCACCTAATTCACCCCTCCACTTT. Translation gives CASSRQSPNSPLHF. The variable domain in full, with the rest retrieved from reference TRBV7-9 and TRBJ1-6, is DTGVSQNPRHKITKRGQNVTFRCDPISEHNRLYWYRQTLGQGPEFLTYFQNEAQLEKSRLLSDRFSAERPKGSFSTLEIQRTEQGDSAMYLCASSRQSPNSPLHFGNGTRLTVT.

CDR3 sequence: CASSLGNNYGYTF. The CDR3 coding sequence is TGTGCCAGCAGTTTAGGCAATAACTATGGCTACACCTTC. The J gene is TRBJ1-2, the V gene TRBV27; D remains unclear. The CDR3 contains 13 residues. Germline CDR1 reads MNHEY; CDR2 reads SMNVEV (reference sequence). V was shortened by 2 bases and J by 1 base, with 5 bases between the two germline ends.

The genes are TRBV5-6 and TRBJ2-5; 7 nucleotides align to TRBD1. The CDR3 sequence is 16 residues long. The V and J ends lost 4 bases and 2 bases, in that order; junction bases with no gene match: 11. Germline lookup yields CDR1 SGHDT and CDR2 YYEEEE. The CDR3 nucleotides are TGTGCCAGCAGCAGGGGACAGTCCAGGTCTCAAGAGACCCAGTACTTC. This encodes CASSRGQSRSQETQYF.

In nucleotides, the CDR3 is TGTGCCAGCAGCGTAGACGGGGGAGAGACCCAGTACTTC. Translation: CASSVDGGETQYF. The chain recombines TRBV9 with TRBJ2-5; possible D gene TRBD2, 6 bases. V lost 0 bases to trimming and J lost 4 bases, with 7 bases between them. CDR3 length equals 13 residues. Germline CDR1 is SGDLS and CDR2 is YYNGEE.